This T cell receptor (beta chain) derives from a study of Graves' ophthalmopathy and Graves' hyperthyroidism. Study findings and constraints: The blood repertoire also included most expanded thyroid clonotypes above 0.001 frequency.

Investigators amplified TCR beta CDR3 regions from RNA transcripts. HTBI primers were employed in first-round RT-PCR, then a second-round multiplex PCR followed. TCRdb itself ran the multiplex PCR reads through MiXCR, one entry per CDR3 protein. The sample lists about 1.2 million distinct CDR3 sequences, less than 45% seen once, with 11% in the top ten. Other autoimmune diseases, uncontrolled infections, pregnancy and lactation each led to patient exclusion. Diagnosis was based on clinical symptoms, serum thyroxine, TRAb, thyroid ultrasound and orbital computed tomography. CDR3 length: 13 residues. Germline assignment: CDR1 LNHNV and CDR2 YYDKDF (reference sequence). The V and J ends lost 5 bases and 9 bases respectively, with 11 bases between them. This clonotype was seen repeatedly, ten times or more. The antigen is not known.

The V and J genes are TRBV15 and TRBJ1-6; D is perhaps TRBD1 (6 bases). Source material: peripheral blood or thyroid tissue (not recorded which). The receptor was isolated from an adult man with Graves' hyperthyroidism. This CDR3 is CATSGTKISPLHF. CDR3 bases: TGTGCCACCAGCGGGACAAAAATTTCACCCCTCCACTTT.